This T cell receptor beta chain was obtained from a study of T cells in tuberculosis. As for time point: new active TB diagnosis, blood taken before or within 7 days of starting treatment. Profiled with immunoSEQ multiplex PCR; TCRdb holds only in-frame clones, not every one. The sample shows around 30,000 clones, roughly 88% of them seen only once. CDR3 length: 16 amino acids. V was pared by 4 bases and J by 2 bases, with 9 bases of the junction left unmatched. CDR1 and CDR2 (germline): ENHRY, SYGVKD. The sample was PBMCs, taken at tuberculosis diagnosis. This sequence originates from an adult with tuberculosis. The chain uses TRBV10-3 and TRBJ2-3; 7 positions agree with TRBD2. CDR3 DNA: TGTGCCATCAGTGGGGGAGGGCTGGACCCCACAGATACGCAGTATTTT. Its protein product is CAISGGGLDPTDTQYF.